Listed here are 31 T cell receptor beta chains from one sample, sequenced in a study of yellow fever vaccine responses in identical twins. TCRdb reanalysed the RT-PCR reads using MiXCR and keeps one entry per CDR3 protein. The sample shows 700 or so distinct CDR3 sequences, roughly four fifths of them seen only once. Sample: T cells from blood (PBMCs), unsorted or a sorted subset (not recorded which), taken before or after yellow fever vaccination (not recorded which). These receptor sequences come from a woman aged 18-30 years who received the yellow fever vaccine.

The chain carries TRBV13 and TRBJ2-1; D remains ambiguous. V shed 10 bases and J shed 8 bases, with 18 bases lying between them. This CDR3 is 13 amino acids long. Germline V lookup: CDR1 PRHDT, CDR2 FYEKMQ (reference sequence). The CDR3, as DNA: TGTGCCACCACCGTGGGCTTCCGGGATGAGCAGTTCTTC. Translating gives CATTVGFRDEQFF.

V gene TRBV15 combines with J gene TRBJ2-3; TRBD1 is a possible D gene (5 bases). Per germline, CDR1 LNHNV and CDR2 YYDKDF (reference sequence). V lost 0 bases and J lost 1, with 5 bases in between. The CDR3 has 14 residues. CDR3 sequence reads: CATSRDRGTDTQYF. CDR3 nucleotide sequence: TGTGCCACCAGCAGAGACAGGGGCACAGATACGCAGTATTTT.

The genes are TRBV29-1 and TRBJ2-3, with D hard to call. CDR1 is SQVTM and CDR2 is ANQGSEA in the germline V gene. Deletions cut 4 bases from V and 2 bases from J, with 10 bases between. The CDR3 is 13 residues long. This CDR3 reads CSVVRSYTDTQYF. The CDR3 DNA reads TGCAGCGTTGTTAGGTCTTACACAGATACGCAGTATTTT.

The rearrangement joins TRBV10-3 to TRBJ1-5; no firm D call. This CDR3 comprises 14 residues. V was clipped by 4 bases and J by 6 bases, with 13 bases between them. Germline CDR1 reads ENHRY; CDR2 reads SYGVKD. CDR3 DNA: TGTGCCATCAGTGTGGGGAATTTGGGTCAGCCCCAGCATTTT. This translates into CAISVGNLGQPQHF.

The chain carries TRBV4-1 and TRBJ2-1; D is ambiguous. V was clipped by 3 bases and J by 4 bases, with 16 bases between them. This CDR3 contains 16 residues. Germline values: CDR1 MGHRA, CDR2 YSYEKL. The CDR3: CASSHLGSATYNEQFF. The CDR3 coding sequence is TGCGCCAGCAGCCACCTCGGGTCTGCCACATACAATGAGCAGTTCTTC.

This rearrangement joins TRBV27 to TRBJ2-7, with 10 positions matching TRBD2. This CDR3 has 15 amino acids. Unmatched junction bases numbered 6, after V lost 5 bases and J lost 2 bases. The V gene's germline CDR1 is MNHEY and CDR2 SMNVEV (reference sequence). The CDR3, as DNA: TGTGCCAGCAGTCAAGGGACTAGCGCAGCCTACGAGCAGTACTTC. It is translated as CASSQGTSAAYEQYF.

This clonotype was recorded only once. The rearrangement joins TRBV3-1 to TRBJ2-7; tentatively, D is TRBD2 (6 bases). V was cut by 4 bases and J by 1 base, with 11 bases left in between. Germline values: CDR1 LGHDT, CDR2 YNNKEL (reference sequence). This CDR3 is built from 14 residues. In DNA, the CDR3 is TGTGCCAGCAGCCCTATGACTAGTTCCTACGAGCAGTACTTC. Its translation: CASSPMTSSYEQYF.

The chain employs TRBV5-5 and TRBJ2-1; D is ambiguous. This CDR3 is 14 amino acids long. In germline, CDR1 is SGHKS, CDR2 YYEKEE (reference sequence). Trimming stripped 1 base from V and 4 bases from J, with 9 bases between. CDR3 residues: CASSLNVGYNEQFF. The CDR3 nucleotides are TGTGCCAGCAGCTTGAATGTGGGGTACAATGAGCAGTTCTTC.

This clonotype was observed a few times. This rearrangement joins TRBV12-3 or TRBV12-4 to TRBJ1-5; D is possibly TRBD1 (6 bases). V lost 5 bases to trimming and J lost 1 base, with 9 bases between them. The CDR3 has 14 amino acids. CDR3 residues: CASSRGQSNQPQHF. CDR3 DNA sequence: TGTGCCAGCAGTCGAGGACAGAGCAATCAGCCCCAGCATTTT.

J is TRBJ1-1 and V is TRBV10-3; maybe TRBD1 (5 bases). Germline V gene sequence: CDR1 ENHRY, CDR2 SYGVKD. There are 14 residues in the CDR3. Trimming removed 8 bases at V and 4 bases at J, with 17 bases between. The DNA for the CDR3 is TGTGCCATCGCCGCAAGGGGTTGGACCACTGAAGCTTTCTTT. The encoded protein is CAIAARGWTTEAFF.

This sequence joins TRBV5-1 and TRBJ2-1; 14 bases agree with TRBD2. Germline CDR1 is SGHRS and CDR2 is YFSETQ. CDR3 length equals 18 residues. The J segment lost 2 bases and the V segment lost 3 bases, leaving 7 bases of the junction unmatched. CDR3 coding DNA: TGCGCCAGCAGCTCGGGACTAGCGGGAGCGGGCCCCTACAATGAGCAGTTCTTC. It encodes CASSSGLAGAGPYNEQFF. The full variable domain, with the rest looked up from reference TRBV5-1 and TRBJ2-1, is KAGVTQTPRYLIKTRGQQVTLSCSPISGHRSVSWYQQTPGQGLQFLFEYFSETQRNKGNFPGRFSGRQFSNSRSEMNVSTLELGDSALYLCASSSGLAGAGPYNEQFFGPGTRLTVL.

The chain links TRBV18 to TRBJ2-7, with 9 bases lining up with TRBD1. V gave up 0 bases and J gave up 0 bases; unmatched junction bases: 3. This CDR3 is 16 amino acids long. Germline lookup yields CDR1 KGHSH and CDR2 LQKENI. CDR3 protein: CASSPPQDRGSYEQYF. The CDR3 nucleotides are TGTGCCAGCTCACCACCTCAGGACAGGGGCTCCTACGAGCAGTACTTC.

The chain joins TRBV2 to TRBJ2-3, with 10 bases that match TRBD2. Per the germline V gene, CDR1 is SNHLY and CDR2 is FYNNEI. J was trimmed by 3 bases and V by 3 bases; bases with no gene match: 9. CDR3 length: 17 amino acids. This CDR3 is CASSDPDGLAETDTQYF. Here the CDR3 DNA reads TGTGCCAGCAGTGATCCCGATGGACTAGCGGAAACAGATACGCAGTATTTT.

As regards this clonotype: At one end, the junction sequence differs from germline, possibly due to a read error. The rearrangement joins TRBV6-1 to TRBJ2-5; D gene ambiguous. CDR1 MNHNS and CDR2 SASEGT come from the germline V gene. The CDR3 contains 14 residues. Written as DNA, the CDR3 is TGTGCCAGCAAACACGCTGACTTGCAAGAGTCCCAGTACTTC. As protein: CASKHADLQESQYF.

A single count supports this clonotype. Here the CDR3 DNA reads TGTGCCATCAGTGAGACTAGCGGGAGCTCGGGCGAGCAGTACTTC. Encoded protein: CAISETSGSSGEQYF. The chain has TRBV10-3 and TRBJ2-7, with 11 bases fitting TRBD2. Germline trimming cut 2 bases from V and 6 bases from J; bases unmatched to any gene: 6. This CDR3 has 15 amino acids. Germline V gene sequence: CDR1 ENHRY, CDR2 SYGVKD.

The CDR3 DNA reads TGTGCCAGCAGCCAAGAGGGCGGGGGGCTTTACGGCTACACCTTC. Protein: CASSQEGGGLYGYTF. The chain couples TRBV3-1 to TRBJ1-2, with TRBD1 as a possible D gene (6 bases). This CDR3 is 15 amino acids long. V shed 0 bases and J shed 8 bases, with 16 bases lying between them. Per the germline V gene, CDR1 is LGHDT and CDR2 is YNNKEL (reference sequence).

V gene TRBV7-2 combines with J gene TRBJ1-1; D ambiguous. Germline CDR1 is SGHTA and CDR2 is FQGNSA. This CDR3 contains 14 residues. The germline V and J ends were trimmed by 2 bases and 5 bases, with 12 bases remaining between them. CDR3 sequence: CASSLKGGGTEAFF. CDR3 DNA sequence: TGTGCCAGCAGCTTAAAGGGAGGTGGTACTGAAGCTTTCTTT.

The chain combines TRBV5-1 with TRBJ2-1, with 12 bases aligning to TRBD2. The CDR3 is 17 amino acids. The V and J ends lost 2 bases and 12 bases, in that order; junction bases with no gene match: 15. Germline V lookup: CDR1 SGHRS, CDR2 YFSETQ. The CDR3: CASSLVFTSGRPVWQFF. CDR3 nucleotides: TGCGCCAGCAGCTTAGTGTTTACTAGCGGGAGGCCGGTGTGGCAGTTCTTC.

This clonotype appeared a single time. V gene TRBV4-3 combines with J gene TRBJ2-2, with D possibly TRBD1 on 5 matching bases. The ends were cut back, 2 bases at V and 0 bases at J, with 10 bases in the middle. The CDR3 covers 16 residues. CDR1 is LGHNA, CDR2 YSLEER, per germline. Written as DNA, the CDR3 is TGCGCCAGCAGCCAACTCCCCAGGGCGAACACCGGGGAGCTGTTTTTT. Protein: CASSQLPRANTGELFF.

The chain recombines TRBV6-5 with TRBJ2-1; 11 nucleotides match TRBD2. With 0 bases clipped from V and 12 bases from J, the junction kept 1 base outside the gene matches. Germline-derived CDR1 and CDR2 are MNHEY and SVGAGI. The CDR3 spans 13 residues. The CDR3 region has the DNA TGTGCCAGCAGTTACTCTGGGACTAGCGGGCAGTTCTTC. Translating it yields CASSYSGTSGQFF.

The rearrangement uses TRBV7-3 and TRBJ2-3; perhaps TRBD2 as D (6 bases). V gave up 2 bases and J gave up 2 bases, with 11 bases separating them. Germline V gene data show CDR1 as SGHTA and CDR2 as FQGTGA. The CDR3 is 15 amino acids. For the CDR3, the DNA is TGTGCCAGCAGCTTACGGGGACTGATCACAGATACGCAGTATTTT. Protein product: CASSLRGLITDTQYF.

The chain is built from TRBV23-1 and TRBJ1-2; D is unclear. TRBV23-1 is placed among ORFs of uncertain function. Between the trimmed V and J ends, which lost 3 bases and 3 bases, there was a span of 5 bases. This CDR3 contains 12 residues. The CDR3 nucleotides read TGCGCCAGCAGTCACTACTACTATGGCTACACCTTC. It translates to CASSHYYYGYTF.

This rearrangement joins TRBV13 to TRBJ1-4, with 7 positions matching TRBD1. V trimming: 11 bases; J trimming: 5 bases; junction bases outside the gene matches: 8. This CDR3 is built from 13 residues. Germline lookup yields CDR1 PRHDT and CDR2 FYEKMQ (reference sequence). The CDR3 region is CASLSGGNEKLFF. As DNA, the CDR3 is TGTGCCTCCCTCTCAGGGGGGAATGAAAAACTGTTTTTT.

The rearrangement uses TRBV6-5 and TRBJ1-2; D is unresolved. Germline CDR1 reads MNHEY; CDR2 reads SVGAGI. The ends were cut back, 4 bases at V and 4 bases at J, with 10 bases in the middle. This CDR3 has 13 amino acids. This CDR3 is CASSLGWGYGYTF. Written as DNA, the CDR3 is TGTGCCAGCAGTTTGGGGTGGGGCTATGGCTACACCTTC.

CDR3 loop: CSAPVADAHGYTF. In DNA, the CDR3 is TGCAGCGCCCCCGTAGCAGACGCCCATGGCTACACCTTC. V gene TRBV29-1 combines with J gene TRBJ1-2; D remains ambiguous. Trimming left V 7 bases short and J 6 bases short, with 18 bases between. Germline-derived CDR1 and CDR2 are SQVTM and ANQGSEA. The CDR3 covers 13 residues.

The chain has TRBV4-1 and TRBJ2-1; 8 positions match TRBD2. This CDR3 has 16 amino acids. The V and J ends lost 0 bases and 6 bases, in that order; junction bases with no gene match: 7. Looked up from germline, CDR1 is MGHRA and CDR2 is YSYEKL. The CDR3 loop reads CASSQEVAGGSNEQFF. The CDR3 nucleotides are TGCGCCAGCAGCCAAGAAGTCGCGGGGGGTAGCAATGAGCAGTTCTTC.

The chain is built from TRBV10-3 and TRBJ1-2; 8 positions match TRBD1. The V gene's germline CDR1 is ENHRY and CDR2 SYGVKD. V was clipped by 6 bases and J by 8 bases; unmatched bases: 11. This CDR3 has 14 residues. CDR3 sequence reads: CAISLGQGLFGYTF. The CDR3 DNA reads as TGTGCCATCAGCCTCGGACAGGGTCTTTTCGGCTACACCTTC.

This clonotype was recorded once. The V call is TRBV20-1, the J call TRBJ1-1; 7 bases fit TRBD1. Unmatched junction bases numbered 6, after V lost 5 bases and J lost 0 bases. The germline V gene encodes CDR1 DFQATT and CDR2 SNEGSKA (reference sequence). The CDR3 extends over 14 amino acids. The CDR3 sequence is CSAFPGTVNTEAFF. DNA of the CDR3: TGCAGTGCTTTCCCCGGGACAGTGAACACTGAAGCTTTCTTT.

The V and J genes are TRBV9 and TRBJ2-7; a possible D gene is TRBD2 (5 bases). The CDR3 has 14 residues. The V and J ends lost 0 bases and 4 bases respectively, with 11 bases between them. Per the germline V gene, CDR1 is SGDLS and CDR2 is YYNGEE. As DNA, the CDR3 is TGTGCCAGCAGCGTAGGGGGAGCCCAATACGAGCAGTACTTC. Residues: CASSVGGAQYEQYF.

On this clonotype: At one end, the junction sequence differs from germline, possibly due to a read error. The rearrangement uses TRBV27 and TRBJ1-1; no definite D call. The germline gives CDR1 MNHEY, CDR2 SMNVEV (reference sequence). This CDR3 has 14 amino acids. Here the CDR3 DNA reads TGTGCCAGCAGTTTCCAAAACCGGGATACTGGAGCTTTCTTT. Residues: CASSFQNRDTGAFF.

The gene calls are TRBV2 and TRBJ2-7; 14 nucleotides line up with TRBD2. Germline CDR1 and CDR2: SNHLY and FYNNEI. CDR3 length: 15 amino acids. With V trimmed by 4 bases and J by 7 bases, 6 bases remained unmatched. The CDR3 DNA reads TGTGCCAGCAGTGTGACTAGCGGGGGGGCCCTAGAGCAGTACGTC. This sequence encodes CASSVTSGGALEQYV.